This T cell receptor (beta chain) emerged from a study of cytomegalovirus exposure and HLA in healthy donors. Findings of the study overall: A later analysis linked about 17,000 TCR beta sequences to HLA alleles at 0.05 false discovery rate.

Remarks on this clone: What it binds is unknown.

The PCR ran on 60 Vbeta and 13 Jbeta primers. Sequencing was performed with immunoSEQ multiplex PCR; in TCRdb, only in-frame clones are kept and a portion is missing. Among around 50,000 clones listed, about 83% were seen once. The CDR3 is made up of 15 amino acids. Germline CDR1 GTSNPN, CDR2 SVGIG (reference sequence). The trim removed 2 bases at V and 1 base at J, leaving 4 bases unmatched. The clonotype was recovered from a man aged 25-40 years in good health and CMV-seronegative. Sequenced: PBMCs. The rearrangement uses TRBV30 and TRBJ2-2; 7 bases line up with TRBD1. DNA for the CDR3: TGTGCCTGGAGTAGGGACAGACTGAACACCGGGGAGCTGTTTTTT. Residues: CAWSRDRLNTGELFF.